The 8 T cell receptor beta chains below were found in one sample sequenced in a study of neurological immune-mediated disorders. TCRdb itself ran the 5' RACE reads through MiXCR, one entry per CDR3 protein. The table lists approximately 89,000 distinct CDR3 sequences, about 4.5% of them singletons. This sample's time point: longitudinal time-point 3. Sequences were obtained from PBMCs. The source is an older woman with multiple sclerosis.

Judged by abundance, this clonotype is medium-sized (0.01 to 0.1%). The rearrangement joins TRBV5-1 to TRBJ2-5; 10 bases fit TRBD2. The V segment lost 0 bases and the J segment 1 base; nucleotides outside the gene matches: 3. Germline CDR1 reads SGHRS; CDR2 reads YFSETQ. This CDR3 has 16 amino acids. CDR3 residues: CASSLAPSGGQETQYF. CDR3 nucleotide sequence: TGCGCCAGCAGCTTGGCGCCTAGCGGGGGCCAAGAGACCCAGTACTTC.

This clonotype was detected ten times or more. The junction departs from the called germline gene at one end, perhaps through a read error. The V gene is TRBV12-3 or TRBV12-4, the J gene TRBJ1-1; D gene unclear. The CDR3 covers 15 residues. As DNA, the CDR3 is TGTGCCAGCAGTTTAGCGCGTCCACAGAACCCTGAAGCTTTCTTT. Residues: CASSLARPQNPEAFF.

This clonotype has at least ten counts. This rearrangement joins TRBV5-1 to TRBJ1-6, with D perhaps TRBD1 (5 bases). V gave up 4 bases and J gave up 8 bases, with 22 bases separating them. Germline CDR1 SGHRS, CDR2 YFSETQ. This CDR3 contains 17 residues. CDR3 sequence reads: CASSREGHPQQDSPLHF. The CDR3 region has the DNA TGCGCCAGCAGCCGGGAGGGCCACCCCCAACAGGATTCACCCCTCCACTTT. The full variable domain, in which reference TRBV5-1 and TRBJ1-6 provide the parts outside the CDR3, is KAGVTQTPRYLIKTRGQQVTLSCSPISGHRSVSWYQQTPGQGLQFLFEYFSETQRNKGNFPGRFSGRQFSNSRSEMNVSTLELGDSALYLCASSREGHPQQDSPLHFGNGTRLTVT.

This clonotype was picked up many times. The gene calls are TRBV2 and TRBJ1-1; a weak D match, TRBD1 (5 bases). V was shortened by 2 bases and J by 1 base, with 11 bases between the two germline ends. Germline lookup yields CDR1 SNHLY and CDR2 FYNNEI. This CDR3 comprises 15 residues. In nucleotides, the CDR3 is TGTGCCAGCAGTGAAATGGGGCTCCCGAACACTGAAGCTTTCTTT. Translated: CASSEMGLPNTEAFF.

In this sample, this clonotype turned up many times. V is TRBV7-2 and J is TRBJ2-1; 9 positions agree with TRBD1. The germline V gene has CDR1 SGHTA and CDR2 FQGNSA. The CDR3 covers 15 residues. With 6 bases clipped from V and 9 bases from J, the junction kept 12 bases outside the gene matches. CDR3 DNA sequence: TGTGCCAGCAGGAAAAGGGGACAGGGTGGGAGTGAGCAGTTCTTC. As protein: CASRKRGQGGSEQFF.

The sample holds many counts of this clonotype. The chain joins TRBV20-1 to TRBJ2-1; D is uncertain. The CDR3 consists of 13 residues. Germline CDR1 DFQATT, CDR2 SNEGSKA (reference sequence). Trimming pared 5 bases from V and 7 bases from J, leaving 15 bases between. The CDR3 nucleotides read TGCAGTGCTTCTAGAGCCGGGCGGAATGAGCAGTTCTTC. Its protein is CSASRAGRNEQFF.

The sample holds many counts of this clonotype. The CDR3 here is CATSDRSGVYGYTF. CDR3 sequence (DNA): TGTGCCACCAGTGATAGGTCCGGGGTCTATGGCTACACCTTC. The J gene is TRBJ1-2, the V gene TRBV24-1; no definite D call. V dropped 3 bases and J dropped 4 bases, with 11 bases sitting between them. CDR1 and CDR2 (germline): KGHDR, SFDVKD. CDR3 length: 14 amino acids.

This clonotype has a count of ten or more. J is TRBJ1-4 and V is TRBV5-1; D is unclear. Between the trimmed V and J ends, which lost 4 bases and 0 bases, there was a span of 7 bases. The CDR3 is 14 residues long. Germline V lookup: CDR1 SGHRS, CDR2 YFSETQ. In DNA form, the CDR3 reads TGCGCCAGCAGCCGGGAGTCAACTAATGAAAAACTGTTTTTT. Translating it yields CASSRESTNEKLFF.